The rows below give T cell receptor beta chains drawn from one sample of a study of T cells in Graves' hyperthyroidism and ophthalmopathy. TCRdb ran MiXCR on the multiplex PCR reads and lists one entry per CDR3 protein. The repertoire includes almost 600,000 distinct CDR3 sequences, 46% of them detected once, and about 8% sits in the top ten. The sequencing sample was made of peripheral blood or thyroid tissue (not recorded which). Receptors originate from a woman in her late teens or twenties with Graves' hyperthyroidism. The CDR3 runs from the conserved cysteine through the conserved F or W. The D gene is left open where the match is weak. Size is stated for part of the rows, as once, few or many counts, or as a class when the clone is expanded.

j_gene | abundance | d_gene | v_gene | CDR3nt | CDR3aa
TRBJ2-7 | many | NA | TRBV9 | TGTGCCAGCGGCCTCCGCAACGCCTCCTACGAGCAGTACTTC | CASGLRNASYEQYF
TRBJ2-7 | many | TRBD1 | TRBV29-1 | TGCAGCGTTCTAGGGGGCCGAGTTTACGAGCAGTACTTC | CSVLGGRVYEQYF
TRBJ1-1 | many | NA | TRBV19 | TGTGCCAGTAGTATGTTGAGACAAAACACTGAAGCTTTCTTT | CASSMLRQNTEAFF
TRBJ1-5 | NA | NA | TRBV24-1 | TGTGCCACCAGTCGTCGCGGTGGCTCCTACGAGCATTTT | CATSRRGGSYEHF
TRBJ2-1 | few | NA | TRBV20-1 | TGCAGTGCTAGAGATCTAACGCCAAGCTCCTACAATGAGCAGTTCTTC | CSARDLTPSSYNEQFF
TRBJ2-7 | NA | NA | TRBV2 | TGTGCCAGCAGCGTCGACCTACTGAGCTCCTACGAGCAGTACTTC | CASSVDLLSSYEQYF
TRBJ2-3 | NA | NA | TRBV11-3 | TGTGCCAGCAGCGCGGGACACGGTAACACAGATACGCAGTATTTT | CASSAGHGNTDTQYF
TRBJ2-7 | many | TRBD1 | TRBV29-1 | TGCAGCGTTGGCCCAGTGAGGGGTGACAGGGTCAACGAGCAGTACTTC | CSVGPVRGDRVNEQYF
TRBJ2-5 | many | NA | TRBV6-5 | TGTGCCAGCAGTTACTCGTTGACAGACTCACGGACCCAGTACTTC | CASSYSLTDSRTQYF
TRBJ2-6 | NA | TRBD1 | TRBV10-3 | TGTGCCATCAGCACCACAGGGGGTGGGGCCAACGTCCTGACTTTC | CAISTTGGGANVLTF
TRBJ1-1 | NA | NA | TRBV9 | TGTGCCAGCAGCGTAGGGACGGGAGCTTTCTTT | CASSVGTGAFF
TRBJ2-2 | NA | TRBD2 | TRBV20-1 | TGCAGTGCTAGTGTAGCGGGAGAAGGGTACACCGGGGAGCTGTTTTTT | CSASVAGEGYTGELFF
TRBJ1-1 | NA | NA | TRBV24-1 | TGTGCCACCAGTGCTAGAGGCGACCGAAACACTGAAGCTTTCTTT | CATSARGDRNTEAFF
TRBJ2-7 | NA | NA | TRBV7-9 | TGTGCCAGCAGCTGTCCTCCCGGAATAGCCTACGAGCAGTACTTC | CASSCPPGIAYEQYF
TRBJ1-6 | many | TRBD1 | TRBV6-1 | TGTGCCACCGGACAGGGAAATTCACCCCTCCACTTT | CATGQGNSPLHF
TRBJ2-5 | NA | TRBD1 | TRBV20-1 | TGCAGTGCTCGAAGACAGGGCAACACCGGGGAGCTGTACTTC | CSARRQGNTGELYF
TRBJ2-7 | NA | TRBD2 | TRBV5-1 | TGCGCCAGCAGCTTCGGGACTAGCGGGAGCTACGAGCGGTACTTC | CASSFGTSGSYERYF
TRBJ2-7 | many | NA | TRBV6-5 | TGTGCCAGCACCAATCCCTCCTACGAGCAGTACTTC | CASTNPSYEQYF
TRBJ2-7 | many | NA | TRBV4-1 | TGCGCCAGCAGCTCGGGACTGGGGCCTATCGAGCAGTACTTC | CASSSGLGPIEQYF
TRBJ2-2 | NA | TRBD1 | TRBV6-6 | TGTGCCAGCACCCCACTGGACAGGGGGCTGTTTTTT | CASTPLDRGLFF
TRBJ2-5 | once | NA | TRBV6-1 | TGTGCCAGCAGCGGAGGTGAGGGCGGGGAGACCCAGTACTTC | CASSGGEGGETQYF
TRBJ2-4 | once | NA | TRBV15 | TGTGCCAGCAGCCTTAGTTGGCGGTCCTACATTCAGTACTTC | CASSLSWRSYIQYF
TRBJ1-3 | many | NA | TRBV7-9 | TGTGCCAGCAGCCGCTTGAGTATGGTGAGCTCTGGAAACACCATATATTTT | CASSRLSMVSSGNTIYF
TRBJ2-3 | many | NA | TRBV9 | TGTGCCAGCAGCGTAGTAAGGTCCTGCACAGATACGCAGTATTTT | CASSVVRSCTDTQYF
TRBJ2-5 | many | NA | TRBV13 | TGTGCCAGCAGCTCCACAGTGCTAGCGTGGGAGACCCAGTACTTC | CASSSTVLAWETQYF
TRBJ1-4 | many | NA | TRBV7-9 | TGTGCCAGCAGCTATGGGAGGGGTGAAAAACTGTTTTTT | CASSYGRGEKLFF
TRBJ2-2 | many | TRBD1 | TRBV12-3/TRBV12-4 | TGTGCCAGCAGAACAGGGGCCAGGAACACCGGGGAGCTGTTTTTT | CASRTGARNTGELFF
TRBJ2-7 | many | TRBD1 | TRBV11-2 | TGTGCCAGCCGTGGGCGAGGGACAGGCCGTACCTACGAGCAGTACTTC | CASRGRGTGRTYEQYF
TRBJ2-7 | many | TRBD2 | TRBV19 | TGTGCCAGTAGTACCCTAGCGGGGATCTCCTACGAGCAGTACTTC | CASSTLAGISYEQYF
TRBJ2-7 | many | TRBD2 | TRBV5-1 | TGCGCCAGCAGCCGGGAGGACAATTTATACGAGCAGTACTTC | CASSREDNLYEQYF
TRBJ2-2 | many | NA | TRBV11-3 | TGTGCCAGCAGCTCTCCCCCATCCGGGGAGCTGTTTTTT | CASSSPPSGELFF
TRBJ1-6 | NA | TRBD1 | TRBV10-3 | TGTGCCATCAGTGGACAGGGGCGGAATTCACCCCTCCACTTT | CAISGQGRNSPLHF
TRBJ1-4 | many | NA | TRBV5-1 | TGCGCCAGCAGACGGGACTTGGAAGAAAAACTGTTTTTT | CASRRDLEEKLFF
TRBJ2-1 | NA | TRBD1 | TRBV5-1 | TGCGCCAGCAGCCCAAGGGGGCAGTACTACAATGAGCAGTTCTTC | CASSPRGQYYNEQFF
TRBJ2-6 | few | NA | TRBV5-1 | TGCGCCAGCAGCTTACAAGGGACCTCAACGACTGAAGCTTTC | CASSLQGTSTTEAF
TRBJ1-2 | NA | TRBD1 | TRBV24-1 | TGTGCCACCCCTCCTAGGACAGGGACAACCAGCTATGGCTACACCTTC | CATPPRTGTTSYGYTF
TRBJ1-5 | NA | NA | TRBV7-2 | TGTGCCAGCAGCTTAGGGGCGGGCAGGGCCCAGCATTTT | CASSLGAGRAQHF
TRBJ2-3 | NA | NA | TRBV19 | TGTGCCAGTAGTATAGGCGGCAGTCGCACAGATACGCAGTATTTT | CASSIGGSRTDTQYF
TRBJ2-5 | NA | TRBD2 | TRBV28 | TGTGCCAGCAGCAGTAGGTTGGCGGGAGGTTTTGAGACCCAGTACTTC | CASSSRLAGGFETQYF
TRBJ1-1 | NA | NA | TRBV2 | TGTGCCAGCAGTGAGACTAACTTGGCTTTCTTT | CASSETNLAFF
TRBJ2-7 | many | TRBD1 | TRBV29-1 | TGCAGCGTTGCTTATGGACAGGGGTTCGAGCAGTACTTC | CSVAYGQGFEQYF
TRBJ2-5 | NA | TRBD2 | TRBV7-7 | TGTGCTAGCGGGGGACAAGAGACCCAGTACTTC | CASGGQETQYF
TRBJ2-7 | NA | TRBD1 | TRBV28 | TGTGCCAGCAATCGGGACAGGGTTTACGAGCAGTACTTC | CASNRDRVYEQYF
TRBJ2-7 | many | NA | TRBV10-3 | TGTGCCATCAGTGACTCAGAACCCTACGAGCAGTACTTC | CAISDSEPYEQYF
TRBJ1-1 | NA | TRBD1 | TRBV13 | TGTGCCAGCTCAGGACAGGGTTTGGACACTGAAGCTTTCTTT | CASSGQGLDTEAFF
TRBJ1-2 | once | NA | TRBV7-2 | TGTGCCAGCAGTCCACCGGGACGGAGAGGGACTCAGTTGGGCTACACCTTC | CASSPPGRRGTQLGYTF
TRBJ2-7 | few | NA | TRBV27 | TGTGCCAGCAGTTTAAACGGGCGCGAGCAGTACTTC | CASSLNGREQYF
TRBJ1-1 | NA | TRBD1 | TRBV2 | TGTGCCAGCTCAATGGATCTTCAGGGGGCCAACACTGAAGCTTTCTTT | CASSMDLQGANTEAFF
TRBJ1-1 | NA | TRBD1 | TRBV7-2 | TGTGCCAGCAGCTCCCGACAGGGCATAGAGGCTTTCTTT | CASSSRQGIEAFF
TRBJ1-2 | many | TRBD1 | TRBV5-8 | TGTGCCAGCAGCCACAGACTCGTAACAGGGGACTATGGCTACACCTTC | CASSHRLVTGDYGYTF
TRBJ2-5 | NA | TRBD2 | TRBV28 | TGTGCCAGCAGTGGGGCGGGAGGGTTTATGGAGACCCAGTACTTC | CASSGAGGFMETQYF
TRBJ1-2 | many | TRBD1 | TRBV7-8 | TGTGCCAGCAGCACCGGGACAGGCAGAGAGAATTACACCTTC | CASSTGTGRENYTF
TRBJ1-1 | many | NA | TRBV7-3 | TGTGCCAGCAGCTACCGACACGACACTGAAGCTTTCTTT | CASSYRHDTEAFF
TRBJ2-2 | many | TRBD2 | TRBV7-2 | TGTGCCAGCAGCTTAGTTGCGGGGGCGAACACCGGGGAGCTGTTTTTT | CASSLVAGANTGELFF
TRBJ2-2 | many | NA | TRBV24-1 | TGTGCCACCCAGGAGGGGCCCAACCGGGAGCTGTTTTTT | CATQEGPNRELFF
TRBJ1-5 | NA | NA | TRBV29-1 | TGCAGCGTTGAATCAGGGGATGTCTACGAGCATTTT | CSVESGDVYEHF
TRBJ2-7 | many | TRBD2 | TRBV19 | TGTGCCAGTAGCGCTATCGGGACTAGCGTCTACGAGCAGTACTTC | CASSAIGTSVYEQYF